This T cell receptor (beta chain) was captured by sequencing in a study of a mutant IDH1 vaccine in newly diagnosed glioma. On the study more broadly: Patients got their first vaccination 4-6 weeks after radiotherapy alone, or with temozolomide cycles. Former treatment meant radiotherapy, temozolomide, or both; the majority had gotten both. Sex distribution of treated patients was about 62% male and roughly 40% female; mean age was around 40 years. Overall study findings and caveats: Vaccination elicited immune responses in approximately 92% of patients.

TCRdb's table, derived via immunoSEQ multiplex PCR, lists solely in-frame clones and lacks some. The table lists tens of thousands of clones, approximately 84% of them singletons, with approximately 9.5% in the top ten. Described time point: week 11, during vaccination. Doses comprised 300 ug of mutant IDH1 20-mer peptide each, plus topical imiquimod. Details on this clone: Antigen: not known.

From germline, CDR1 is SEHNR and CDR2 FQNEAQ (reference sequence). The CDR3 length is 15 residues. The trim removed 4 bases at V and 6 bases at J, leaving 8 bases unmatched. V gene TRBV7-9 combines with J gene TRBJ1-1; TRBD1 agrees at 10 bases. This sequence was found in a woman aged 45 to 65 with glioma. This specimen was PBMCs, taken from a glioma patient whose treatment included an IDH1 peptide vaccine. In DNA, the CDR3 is TGTGCCAGCAGCTGGGACAGGGGTGAAAGCTCTGAAGCTTTCTTT. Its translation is CASSWDRGESSEAFF.